This TCR beta chain was recovered during a study of neurological immune-mediated disorders. Whenever a sequencing run was performed, it yielded over 180 million TCR-beta sequences from 15-18 subjects. TCRdb re-derived calls from the 5' RACE reads in MiXCR, one entry per CDR3 protein. The sample carries around 41,000 distinct CDR3 sequences, roughly 15% recorded once. V dropped 2 bases and J dropped 6 bases, with 8 bases sitting between them. The germline V gene encodes CDR1 LGHDT and CDR2 YNNKEL (reference sequence). The CDR3 runs 12 residues. At least ten counts were recorded for this clonotype. The V gene is TRBV3-1, the J gene TRBJ2-7; possible D gene TRBD1, 6 bases. The sequenced sample consisted of CD4+ T cells from blood. The sequence came from a woman in her sixties with HTLV-1-associated myelopathy (HAM/TSP). The CDR3 region has the DNA TGTGCCAGCAGCCAACAGGGGAGCGAGCAGTACTTC. This codes for CASSQQGSEQYF.